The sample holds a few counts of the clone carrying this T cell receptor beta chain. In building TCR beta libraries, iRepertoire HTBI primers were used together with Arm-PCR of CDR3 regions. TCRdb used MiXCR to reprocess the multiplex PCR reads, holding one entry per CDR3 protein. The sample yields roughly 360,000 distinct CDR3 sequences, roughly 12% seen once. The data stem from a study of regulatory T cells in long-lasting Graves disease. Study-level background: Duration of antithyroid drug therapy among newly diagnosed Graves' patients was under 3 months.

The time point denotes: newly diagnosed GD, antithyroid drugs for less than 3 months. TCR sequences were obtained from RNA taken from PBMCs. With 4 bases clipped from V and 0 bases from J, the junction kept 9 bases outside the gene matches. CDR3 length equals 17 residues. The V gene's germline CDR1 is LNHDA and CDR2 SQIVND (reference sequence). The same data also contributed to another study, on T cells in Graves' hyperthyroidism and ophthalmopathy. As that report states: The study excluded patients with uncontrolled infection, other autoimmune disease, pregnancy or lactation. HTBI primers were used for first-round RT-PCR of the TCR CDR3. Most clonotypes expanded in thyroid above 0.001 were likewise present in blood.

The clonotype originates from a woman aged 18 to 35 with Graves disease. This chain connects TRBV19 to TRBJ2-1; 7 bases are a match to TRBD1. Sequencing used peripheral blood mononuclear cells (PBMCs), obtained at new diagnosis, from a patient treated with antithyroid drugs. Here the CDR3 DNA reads TGTGCCAGTAGTACCCGACAGGGAAGGGCCTCCTACAATGAGCAGTTCTTC. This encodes CASSTRQGRASYNEQFF.